The next 29 T cell receptor beta chains were all read from a single sample in a study of OX40 agonist ivuxolimab in advanced cancers. This table comes from immunoSEQ multiplex PCR, and its TCRdb copy is limited to in-frame clones, with some not included. Of 96,000 or so clones in the sample, 90% were seen once. This specimen consisted of CD4+ or CD8+ T cells sorted from blood, obtained in a trial of the OX40 agonist ivuxolimab. These receptors were taken from an adult with an advanced solid tumor such as melanoma, head and neck, liver or kidney cancer.

The chain has TRBV10-3 and TRBJ1-1; 7 bases are a match to TRBD1. V shed 0 bases, J shed 2 bases, and the junction held 6 bases outside the gene matches. CDR3 size: 16 residues. CDR1 and CDR2 (germline): ENHRY, SYGVKD. The CDR3 sequence: CAISESQGVGNTEAFF. The CDR3 nucleotides read TGTGCCATCAGTGAGTCGCAGGGGGTAGGAAACACTGAAGCTTTCTTT.

This rearrangement joins TRBV5-5 to TRBJ2-7, with 7 bases that match TRBD1. The V gene end was trimmed by 4 bases and the J gene end by 5 bases; junction bases not matched to a gene: 24. Germline V CDR1 and CDR2: SGHKS, YYEKEE (reference sequence). This CDR3 is built from 19 residues. The CDR3 sequence: CASSLLPGQPTFTVDEQYF. The CDR3 coding sequence is TGTGCCAGCAGCCTACTTCCGGGACAGCCGACTTTCACGGTGGACGAGCAGTACTTC.

V and J are TRBV5-8 and TRBJ2-3, with D perhaps being TRBD1 or TRBD2 (5 bases each). Germline assignment: CDR1 SGHTS and CDR2 YDEGEE. This CDR3 region has 14 residues. The V end was cut by 0 bases, the J end by 4 bases, with 9 bases between. In DNA form, the CDR3 reads TGTGCCAGCAGCTTGGGGCAGGGAGCAGATACGCAGTATTTT. It is translated as CASSLGQGADTQYF.

The chain links TRBV19 to TRBJ1-3; TRBD1 matches at 8 bases. CDR3 length: 16 amino acids. With 4 bases clipped from V and 0 bases from J, the junction kept 5 bases outside the gene matches. Looked up from germline, CDR1 is LNHDA and CDR2 is SQIVND (reference sequence). In DNA, the CDR3 is TGTGCCAGTAGTACTCGACAGGGGAGCTCTGGAAACACCATATATTTT. Its translation: CASSTRQGSSGNTIYF.

V and J are TRBV5-1 and TRBJ2-7; 8 nucleotides match TRBD1. J was trimmed by 5 bases and V by 4 bases; bases with no gene match: 8. This CDR3 contains 14 residues. Germline assignment: CDR1 SGHRS and CDR2 YFSETQ. CDR3 sequence (DNA): TGCGCCAGCAGCGCCTTACAGGGGGACCACGAGCAGTACTTC. Translation: CASSALQGDHEQYF.

As concerns this clone: The sample holds other DNA sequences that translate to the same CDR3. The rearrangement joins TRBV19 to TRBJ2-5; the match to TRBD2 covers 7 bases. Germline-derived CDR1 and CDR2 are LNHDA and SQIVND (reference sequence). The CDR3 covers 14 residues. V lost 1 base, J lost 2 bases, and 1 base stayed unmatched. The CDR3 nucleotides read TGTGCCAGTAGTATAGGGGGGGGTCAAGAGACCCAGTACTTC. Translation gives CASSIGGGQETQYF.

The chain joins TRBV23-1 to TRBJ2-7; TRBD2 agrees at 10 bases. TRBV23-1 qualifies as an ORF whose function is uncertain. With V trimmed by 0 bases and J by 1 base, 6 bases remained unmatched. The CDR3 runs 17 residues. Written as DNA, the CDR3 is TGCGCCAGCAGTCAATCAGGTAGCGGGAGGCCGTCCTACGAGCAGTACTTC. Encoded protein: CASSQSGSGRPSYEQYF.

The J gene is TRBJ2-1, the V gene TRBV2, with D possibly being TRBD2 (6 bases). V dropped 0 bases and J dropped 6 bases, with 6 bases sitting between them. CDR1 and CDR2 from the germline V gene are SNHLY and FYNNEI. This CDR3 comprises 13 residues. The CDR3 here is CASSEAGGNEQFF. In nucleotides, the CDR3 is TGTGCCAGCAGTGAAGCGGGGGGCAATGAGCAGTTCTTC.

This clone has more than one count but fewer than ten. The CDR3 loop reads CASSQDRDTGELFF. In DNA, the CDR3 is TGCGCCAGCAGCCAAGATCGAGACACCGGGGAGCTGTTTTTT. The gene calls are TRBV4-1 and TRBJ2-2; D gene unclear. The CDR3 spans 14 residues. Trimming pared 0 bases from V and 3 bases from J, leaving 5 bases between. From germline, CDR1 is MGHRA and CDR2 YSYEKL.

The CDR3 DNA sequence: TGTGCCAGCTCAGACATCGGACAGGGAGGGGATACGCAGTATTTT. Its translation is CASSDIGQGGDTQYF. The chain recombines TRBV18 with TRBJ2-3; a weak D match, TRBD1 (8 bases). The ends were cut back, 5 bases at V and 6 bases at J, with 18 bases in the middle. There are 15 residues in the CDR3. Germline loops: CDR1 KGHSH, CDR2 LQKENI.

The chain recombines TRBV28 with TRBJ1-4, with D perhaps TRBD1 (5 bases). V shed 4 bases and J shed 7 bases, with 16 bases lying between them. This CDR3 is 15 amino acids long. CDR1 and CDR2 (germline): MDHEN, SYDVKM. The CDR3 region is CASSSREGSGEKLFF. The CDR3 nucleotides are TGTGCCAGCAGTTCTCGGGAGGGGTCGGGTGAAAAACTGTTTTTT.

The chain uses TRBV11-3 and TRBJ2-1; 10 bases fit TRBD2. Germline lookup yields CDR1 SGHNT and CDR2 YENEEA. Losses at the gene ends were 2 bases for V and 1 base for J; bases not matched to a gene: 11. The CDR3 totals 19 residues. The CDR3 nucleotides are TGTGCCAGCAGCTTATTCGGAGCGGGAGGGCCTGGATCCTACAATGAGCAGTTCTTC. It codes for CASSLFGAGGPGSYNEQFF.

This chain connects TRBV10-3 to TRBJ2-3; maybe TRBD2 (7 bases). The V end lost 10 bases, the J end lost 2 bases, and 19 bases lay between the germline ends. The germline V gene has CDR1 ENHRY and CDR2 SYGVKD. This CDR3 region has 15 residues. The CDR3 here is CATNGLGGPTDTQYF. The CDR3 DNA is TGTGCCACCAACGGACTAGGGGGACCCACAGATACGCAGTATTTT.

The chain is built from TRBV19 and TRBJ2-2, with D perhaps matching TRBD1 or TRBD2 (5 bases each). CDR1 LNHDA and CDR2 SQIVND come from the germline V gene (reference sequence). V lost 5 bases to trimming and J lost 0 bases, with 13 bases between them. The CDR3 runs to 16 residues. The CDR3 reads CASSSPGQPNTGELFF. In DNA, the CDR3 is TGTGCCAGTAGTTCGCCGGGGCAGCCGAACACCGGGGAGCTGTTTTTT.

This clone appeared a single time. The gene calls are TRBV28 and TRBJ2-2; TRBD2 matches at 7 bases. With V trimmed by 1 base and J by 7 bases, 9 bases remained unmatched. CDR3 length: 16 amino acids. The V gene's germline CDR1 is MDHEN and CDR2 SYDVKM. The CDR3 protein is CASSLYRGSVIGELFF. CDR3 DNA: TGTGCCAGCAGTTTATATCGCGGGAGTGTGATCGGGGAGCTGTTTTTT.

The V and J genes are TRBV30 and TRBJ2-2; D perhaps matches TRBD2 (6 bases). The CDR3 loop spans 15 amino acids. V was clipped by 5 bases and J by 5 bases, with 18 bases between them. Germline V gives CDR1 GTSNPN, CDR2 SVGIG (reference sequence). CDR3 amino acids: CAWVQWRVQTGELFF. CDR3 bases: TGTGCCTGGGTCCAGTGGAGGGTGCAGACCGGGGAGCTGTTTTTT.

The V call is TRBV5-6, the J call TRBJ2-5, with D perhaps TRBD1 or TRBD2 (5 bases each). Trimming cost V 2 bases and J 5 bases, with 13 bases left between them. The CDR3 length is 14 residues. Germline values: CDR1 SGHDT, CDR2 YYEEEE. CDR3 nucleotide sequence: TGTGCCAGCAGCTTTCGAGGGGAAGGGGAGACCCAGTACTTC. Translated, it gives CASSFRGEGETQYF.

The rearrangement joins TRBV15 to TRBJ1-1, with TRBD1 matching 11 bases. Trimming took 0 bases from V and 9 from J; bases not matched to a gene: 15. Germline V gene lookup returns CDR1 LNHNV and CDR2 YYDKDF (reference sequence). This CDR3 has 18 residues. For the CDR3, the DNA is TGTGCCACCAGCAGAGATTATGGATCGGGACAGGGGGGAATACAAGCTTTCTTT. This gives the protein CATSRDYGSGQGGIQAFF.

The chain couples TRBV14 to TRBJ2-3; TRBD2 matches 10 bases. After removal of 0 bases from V and 1 base from J, the junction contained 1 base not matched to a gene. The germline V gene has CDR1 SGHDN and CDR2 FVKESK. This CDR3 has 16 residues. CDR3 coding DNA: TGTGCCAGCAGCCAAGAAGGGACTAGCGGCACAGATACGCAGTATTTT. Translated: CASSQEGTSGTDTQYF. Supplemented by reference TRBV14 and TRBJ2-3, the full variable domain reads EAGVTQFPSHSVIEKGQTVTLRCDPISGHDNLYWYRRVMGKEIKFLLHFVKESKQDESGMPNNRFLAERTGGTYSTLKVQPAELEDSGVYFCASSQEGTSGTDTQYFGPGTRLTVL.

V gene TRBV7-9 combines with J gene TRBJ1-1; tentative D call: TRBD1 (6 bases). The CDR3 contains 14 residues. The V end lost 4 bases, the J end lost 3 bases, and 12 bases lay between the germline ends. The germline CDR1 and CDR2 sequences are SEHNR and FQNEAQ (reference sequence). The CDR3 sequence is CASSYFYRDTEAFF. Here the CDR3 DNA reads TGTGCCAGCAGCTATTTCTACAGGGACACTGAAGCTTTCTTT. Looking up the rest from reference TRBV7-9 and TRBJ1-1 gives the full variable domain: DTGVSQNPRHKITKRGQNVTFRCDPISEHNRLYWYRQTLGQGPEFLTYFQNEAQLEKSRLLSDRFSAERPKGSFSTLEIQRTEQGDSAMYLCASSYFYRDTEAFFGQGTRLTVV.

Written as DNA, the CDR3 is TGTGCCAGCAGCTTAGCGGCTAGCGGTAGCATGGATACGCAGTATTTT. Residues: CASSLAASGSMDTQYF. The chain joins TRBV7-2 to TRBJ2-3, with TRBD2 matching over 7 bases. CDR1 SGHTA and CDR2 FQGNSA come from the germline V gene. The CDR3 loop spans 16 amino acids. With 0 bases clipped from V and 6 bases from J, the junction kept 9 bases outside the gene matches.

The chain employs TRBV5-1 and TRBJ2-4, with D perhaps TRBD1 (6 bases). Trimming cost V 2 bases and J 8 bases, with 17 bases left between them. Germline CDR1 is SGHRS and CDR2 is YFSETQ. The length of the CDR3 is 15 residues. DNA of the CDR3: TGCGCCAGCAGCTTATCCCTTGGGGCAGGGGACATTCAGTACTTC. It codes for CASSLSLGAGDIQYF.

The genes are TRBV19 and TRBJ2-5; no clear D gene. CDR3 length: 13 residues. The germline V gene encodes CDR1 LNHDA and CDR2 SQIVND (reference sequence). Between the trimmed V and J ends, which lost 3 bases and 3 bases, there was a span of 8 bases. The CDR3 spells CASSMTGEETQYF. Written as DNA, the CDR3 is TGTGCCAGTAGTATGACCGGAGAAGAGACCCAGTACTTC.

The chain combines TRBV18 with TRBJ2-1, with TRBD2 identical over 8 bases. V trimming: 2 bases; J trimming: 7 bases; junction bases outside the gene matches: 7. The CDR3 contains 15 residues. Germline CDR1 is KGHSH and CDR2 is LQKENI. This chain's CDR3 is CASSPTGGPRNEQFF. In nucleotides, the CDR3 is TGTGCCAGCTCACCAACGGGAGGGCCGAGGAATGAGCAGTTCTTC.

The chain employs TRBV5-1 and TRBJ2-1, with TRBD1 matching over 7 bases. Losses at the gene ends were 4 bases for V and 7 bases for J; bases not matched to a gene: 8. Per the germline V gene, CDR1 is SGHRS and CDR2 is YFSETQ. The CDR3 runs 14 residues. CDR3 loop: CASSLRQGGNEQFF. The CDR3, as DNA: TGCGCCAGCAGCCTCCGACAGGGCGGGAATGAGCAGTTCTTC.

In this sample, this clone turned up a few times. In the same sample, other DNA sequences code for this CDR3. The chain couples TRBV7-3 to TRBJ1-6; the D gene is possibly TRBD1 (5 bases). The CDR3 is made up of 13 amino acids. Germline V lookup: CDR1 SGHTA, CDR2 FQGTGA. Trimming pared 4 bases from V and 7 bases from J, leaving 8 bases between. The CDR3 region is CASSSAGNSPLHF. The DNA of the CDR3 is TGTGCCAGCAGCTCAGCAGGGAATTCACCCCTCCACTTT.

The chain combines TRBV5-1 with TRBJ2-4; a weak D match, TRBD1 (6 bases). Germline V lookup: CDR1 SGHRS, CDR2 YFSETQ. CDR3 size: 14 residues. The V gene lost 4 bases and the J gene lost 2 bases, with 10 bases spanning the gap. The DNA for the CDR3 is TGCGCCAGCAGCGTGGACAGTCCCAAAAACATTCAGTACTTC. It yields the protein CASSVDSPKNIQYF.

The V call is TRBV7-2, the J call TRBJ2-3; D is perhaps TRBD1 or TRBD2 (5 bases each). V shed 3 bases and J shed 1 base, with 14 bases lying between them. CDR3 size: 16 residues. CDR1 is SGHTA and CDR2 is FQGNSA in the germline V gene. In DNA, the CDR3 is TGTGCCAGCAGCTTGCAAGGGGACCCTCGCACAGATACGCAGTATTTT. Its protein is CASSLQGDPRTDTQYF.

This sequence joins TRBV7-3 and TRBJ1-6; perhaps TRBD1 as D (6 bases). The germline V gene has CDR1 SGHTA and CDR2 FQGTGA. This CDR3 comprises 14 residues. Trimming pared 2 bases from V and 7 bases from J, leaving 9 bases between. As DNA, the CDR3 is TGTGCCAGCAGCTTATCCCAGGGGAATTCACCCCTCCACTTT. It specifies CASSLSQGNSPLHF.